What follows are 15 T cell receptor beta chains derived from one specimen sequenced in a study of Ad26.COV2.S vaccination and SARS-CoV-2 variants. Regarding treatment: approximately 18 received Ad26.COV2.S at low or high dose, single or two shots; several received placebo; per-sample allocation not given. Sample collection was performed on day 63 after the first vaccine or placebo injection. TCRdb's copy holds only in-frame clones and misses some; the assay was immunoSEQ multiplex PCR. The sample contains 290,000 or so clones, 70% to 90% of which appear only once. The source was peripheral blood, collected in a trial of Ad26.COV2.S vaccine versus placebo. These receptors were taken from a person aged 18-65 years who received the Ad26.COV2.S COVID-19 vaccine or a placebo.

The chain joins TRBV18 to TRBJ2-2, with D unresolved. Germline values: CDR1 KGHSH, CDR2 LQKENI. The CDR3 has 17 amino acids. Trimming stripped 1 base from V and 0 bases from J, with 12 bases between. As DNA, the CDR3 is TGTGCCAGCTCACCACAATTGGCGGCCCCGAACACCGGGGAGCTGTTTTTT. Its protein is CASSPQLAAPNTGELFF.

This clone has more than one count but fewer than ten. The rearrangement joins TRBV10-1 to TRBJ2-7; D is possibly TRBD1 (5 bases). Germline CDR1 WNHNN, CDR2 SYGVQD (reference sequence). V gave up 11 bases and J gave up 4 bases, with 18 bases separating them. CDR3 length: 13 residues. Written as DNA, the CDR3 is TGCGCCCGCCAAGACAGTGCTCCTTACGAGCAGTACTTC. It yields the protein CARQDSAPYEQYF.

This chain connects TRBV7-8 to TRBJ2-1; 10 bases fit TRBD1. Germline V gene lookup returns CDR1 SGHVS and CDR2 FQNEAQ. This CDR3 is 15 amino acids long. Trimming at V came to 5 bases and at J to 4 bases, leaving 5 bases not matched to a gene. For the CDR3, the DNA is TGTGCCAGCAGCGCGGGACAGGGGATTTACAATGAGCAGTTCTTC. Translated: CASSAGQGIYNEQFF.

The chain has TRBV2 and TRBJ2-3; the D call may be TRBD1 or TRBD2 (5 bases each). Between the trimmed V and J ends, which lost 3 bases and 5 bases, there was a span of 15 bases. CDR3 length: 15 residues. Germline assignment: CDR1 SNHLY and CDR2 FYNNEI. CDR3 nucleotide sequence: TGTGCCAGCAGTGAGGGACCCCCGGGCGTAGATACGCAGTATTTT. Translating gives CASSEGPPGVDTQYF.

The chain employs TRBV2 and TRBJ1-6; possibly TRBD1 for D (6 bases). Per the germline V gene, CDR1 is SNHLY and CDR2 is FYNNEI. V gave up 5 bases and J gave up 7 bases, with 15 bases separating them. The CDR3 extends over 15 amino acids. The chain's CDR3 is CASSNQGIGNSPLHF. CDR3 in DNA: TGTGCCAGCAGTAACCAGGGGATTGGGAATTCACCCCTCCACTTT.

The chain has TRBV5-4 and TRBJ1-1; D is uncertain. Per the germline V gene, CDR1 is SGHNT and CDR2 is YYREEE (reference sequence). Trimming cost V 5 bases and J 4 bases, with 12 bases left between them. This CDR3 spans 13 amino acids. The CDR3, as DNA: TGTGCCAGCAGTTGGGCGGCAGTCACTGAAGCTTTCTTT. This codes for CASSWAAVTEAFF.

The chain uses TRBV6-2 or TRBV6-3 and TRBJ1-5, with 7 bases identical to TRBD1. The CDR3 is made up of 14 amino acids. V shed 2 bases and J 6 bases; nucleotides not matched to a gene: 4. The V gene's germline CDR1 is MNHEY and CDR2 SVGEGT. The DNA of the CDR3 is TGTGCCAGCAGTTACGAGGGGGCTCCTCAGCCCCAGCATTTT. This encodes CASSYEGAPQPQHF.

The CDR3 DNA reads TGTGCCAGCAGTTACGCAGTGGGGGCGGGTGGCTACACCTTC. The encoded protein is CASSYAVGAGGYTF. This chain links TRBV6-6 with TRBJ1-2; D is possibly TRBD1 (6 bases). V lost 2 bases, J lost 7 bases, and 14 bases lay in between. The CDR3 is made up of 14 amino acids. Germline V gene data show CDR1 as MNHNY and CDR2 as SVGAGI (reference sequence).

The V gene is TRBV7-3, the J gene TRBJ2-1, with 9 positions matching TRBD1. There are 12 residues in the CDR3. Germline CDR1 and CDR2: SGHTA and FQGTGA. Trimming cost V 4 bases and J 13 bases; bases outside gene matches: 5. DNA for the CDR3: TGTGCCAGCAGCTCACAGGGGGCAGCTCAGTTCTTC. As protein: CASSSQGAAQFF.

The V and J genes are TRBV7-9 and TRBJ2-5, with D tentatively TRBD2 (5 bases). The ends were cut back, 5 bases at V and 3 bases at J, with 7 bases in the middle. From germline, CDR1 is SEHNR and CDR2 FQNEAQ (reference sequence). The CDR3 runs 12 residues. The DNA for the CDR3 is TGTGCCAGCAGCACTAGGAAAGAGACCCAGTACTTC. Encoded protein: CASSTRKETQYF.

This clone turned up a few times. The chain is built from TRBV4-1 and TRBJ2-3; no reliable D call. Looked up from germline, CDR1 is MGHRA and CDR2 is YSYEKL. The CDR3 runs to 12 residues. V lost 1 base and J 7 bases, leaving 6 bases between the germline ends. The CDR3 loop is CASSQVGYTQYF. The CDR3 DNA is TGCGCCAGCAGCCAAGTGGGATATACGCAGTATTTT.

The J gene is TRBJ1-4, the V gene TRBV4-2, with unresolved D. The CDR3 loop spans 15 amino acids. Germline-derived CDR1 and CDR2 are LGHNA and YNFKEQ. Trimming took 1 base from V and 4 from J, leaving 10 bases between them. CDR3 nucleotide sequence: TGTGCCAGCAGCCAAGGGGCAGGACTTAATGAAAAACTGTTTTTT. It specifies CASSQGAGLNEKLFF.

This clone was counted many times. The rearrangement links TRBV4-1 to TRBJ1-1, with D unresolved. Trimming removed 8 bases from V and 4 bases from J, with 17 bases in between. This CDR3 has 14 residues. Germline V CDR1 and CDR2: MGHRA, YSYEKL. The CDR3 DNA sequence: TGCGCCAGCTCCGGGCCGCTCCGCGGCACTGAAGCTTTCTTT. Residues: CASSGPLRGTEAFF.

The CDR3 sequence: CASSSGITDTQYF. The CDR3 DNA sequence: TGTGCCAGCAGTAGCGGAATCACAGATACGCAGTATTTT. The chain combines TRBV2 with TRBJ2-3; weak D call: TRBD2 (5 bases). CDR3 length: 13 residues. The V gene's germline CDR1 is SNHLY and CDR2 FYNNEI. Deletions cut 5 bases from V and 2 bases from J, with 8 bases between.

The CDR3 protein is CASSQAPTRTKRAGELFF. CDR3 sequence (DNA): TGTGCCAGCAGCCAAGCCCCCACGAGGACAAAACGAGCCGGGGAGCTGTTTTTT. This rearrangement joins TRBV4-2 to TRBJ2-2, with a possible D match to TRBD1 (5 bases). This CDR3 is 18 amino acids long. V lost 1 base and J 6 bases, leaving 21 bases between the germline ends. Germline CDR1 reads LGHNA; CDR2 reads YNFKEQ.